This T cell receptor (beta chain) was obtained from a study of identical twins. Whole-study findings and limits: Beta out-of-frame twin sharing showed a weaker excess. Models predicted too little out-of-frame TCR alpha sharing in monozygotic twins. Invariant MAIT and iNKT cells are populations that could partly confound zero-insertion analyses.

The CDR3 covers 13 residues. Trimming stripped 2 bases from V and 8 bases from J, with 11 bases between. Germline assignment: CDR1 LGHDT and CDR2 YNNKEL (reference sequence). Carrying unique molecular identifiers, the cDNA also gained a universal primer site through template switching. TCRdb re-analysed the 5' RACE reads in MiXCR, keeping a single row per CDR3 protein. The sample includes fewer than 650,000 distinct CDR3 sequences, 9.6% of them seen just once. This clonotype showed up just a few times. Its target is not known. These sequences were also reported in another study, on yellow fever vaccine responses in identical twins.

Sequencing used PBMCs. This receptor was taken from a woman younger than 35 in good health. The gene calls are TRBV3-1 and TRBJ2-3; tentatively, D is TRBD2 (6 bases). DNA for the CDR3: TGTGCCAGCAGCCAACAACCGCGGGGTACGCAGTATTTT. This encodes CASSQQPRGTQYF.